This TCR beta chain appears in the sequencing data of a study of cytomegalovirus exposure and HLA in healthy donors. Overall study: Drawn from HLA-typed donors, tens of millions of unique TCRs were held in an early data release.

V lost 0 bases and J 2 bases, leaving 13 bases between the germline ends. CDR1 is LGHNA, CDR2 YSLEER, per germline. The CDR3 loop spans 16 amino acids. The PCR had 60 Vbeta and 13 Jbeta primers. Here immunoSEQ multiplex PCR was the method, and the copy in TCRdb shows in-frame clones only, minus some. Of about 120,000 clones detected, roughly 82% appear once; the ten largest clones hold just under 3%. The sample was PBMCs. The receptor's source is a woman between 40 and 50 years old in good health and CMV-seropositive. The genes are TRBV4-3 and TRBJ1-2; possible D gene TRBD1, 5 bases. Written as DNA, the CDR3 is TGCGCCAGCAGCCAAGAATCGGACACGCTAAACTATGGCTACACCTTC. Translation gives CASSQESDTLNYGYTF.